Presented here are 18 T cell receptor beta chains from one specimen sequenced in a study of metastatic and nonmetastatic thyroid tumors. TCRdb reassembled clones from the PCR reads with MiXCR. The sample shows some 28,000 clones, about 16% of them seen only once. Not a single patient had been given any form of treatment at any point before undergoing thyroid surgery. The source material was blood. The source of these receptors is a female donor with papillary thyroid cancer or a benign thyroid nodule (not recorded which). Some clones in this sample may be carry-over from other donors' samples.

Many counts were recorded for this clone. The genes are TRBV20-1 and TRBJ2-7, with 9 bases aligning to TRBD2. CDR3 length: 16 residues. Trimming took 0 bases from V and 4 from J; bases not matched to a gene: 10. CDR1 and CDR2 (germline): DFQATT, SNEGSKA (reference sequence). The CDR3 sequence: CSAREGLGSGRYEQYF. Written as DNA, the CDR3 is TGCAGTGCTAGAGAGGGTCTGGGTAGCGGGAGATACGAGCAGTACTTC.

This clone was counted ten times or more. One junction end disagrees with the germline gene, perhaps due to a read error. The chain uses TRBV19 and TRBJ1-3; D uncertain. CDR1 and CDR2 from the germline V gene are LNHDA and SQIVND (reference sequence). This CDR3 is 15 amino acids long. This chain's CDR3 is CASRKQSTSGNTMYF. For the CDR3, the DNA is TGTGCCAGTAGAAAACAATCCACCTCTGGAAACACCATGTATTTT.

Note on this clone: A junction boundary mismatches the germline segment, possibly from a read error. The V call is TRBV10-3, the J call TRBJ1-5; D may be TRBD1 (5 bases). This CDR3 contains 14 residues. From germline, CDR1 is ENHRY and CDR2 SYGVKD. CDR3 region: CAIRDDSSSHPHHF. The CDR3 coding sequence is TGTGCCATCAGAGACGACAGTTCCAGTCATCCCCATCATTTT.

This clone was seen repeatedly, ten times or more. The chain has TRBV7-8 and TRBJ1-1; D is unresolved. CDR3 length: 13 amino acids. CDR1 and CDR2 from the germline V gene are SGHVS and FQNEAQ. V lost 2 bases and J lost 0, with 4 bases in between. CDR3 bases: TGTGCCAGCAGCTTATCTCTGAACACTGAAGCTTTCTTT. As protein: CASSLSLNTEAFF.

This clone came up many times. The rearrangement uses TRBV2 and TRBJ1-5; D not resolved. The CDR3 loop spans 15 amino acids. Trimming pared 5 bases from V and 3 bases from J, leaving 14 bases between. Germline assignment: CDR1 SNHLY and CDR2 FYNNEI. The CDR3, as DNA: TGTGCCAGCAGTCCCTCTGACGCGTACAATCAGCCCCAGCATTTT. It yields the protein CASSPSDAYNQPQHF.

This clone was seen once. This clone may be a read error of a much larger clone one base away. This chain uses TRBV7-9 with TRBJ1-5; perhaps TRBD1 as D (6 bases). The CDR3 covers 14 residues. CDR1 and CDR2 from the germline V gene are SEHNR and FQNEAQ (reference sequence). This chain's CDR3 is CTSSLQGGNQPQHF. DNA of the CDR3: TGTACCAGCAGCTTACAGGGAGGCAATCAGCCCCAGCATTTT.

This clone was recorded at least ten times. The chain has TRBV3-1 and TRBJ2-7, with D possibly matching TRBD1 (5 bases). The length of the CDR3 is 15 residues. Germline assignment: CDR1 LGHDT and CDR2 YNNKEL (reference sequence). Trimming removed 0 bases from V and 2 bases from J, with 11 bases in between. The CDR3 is CASSQESTGTYEQYF. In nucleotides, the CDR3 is TGTGCCAGCAGCCAAGAAAGTACAGGAACCTACGAGCAGTACTTC.

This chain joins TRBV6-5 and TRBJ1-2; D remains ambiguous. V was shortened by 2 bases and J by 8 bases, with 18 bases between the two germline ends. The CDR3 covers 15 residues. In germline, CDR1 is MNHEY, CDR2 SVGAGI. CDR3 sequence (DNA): TGTGCCAGCAGTTACCCTCCTCAATTCATGGGGGGCTACACCTTC. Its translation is CASSYPPQFMGGYTF.

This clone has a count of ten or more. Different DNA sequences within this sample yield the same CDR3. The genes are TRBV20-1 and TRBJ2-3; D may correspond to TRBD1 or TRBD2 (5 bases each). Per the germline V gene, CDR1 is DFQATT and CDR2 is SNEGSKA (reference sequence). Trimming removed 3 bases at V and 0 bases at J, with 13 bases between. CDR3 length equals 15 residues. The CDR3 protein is CSARWDDSSTDTQYF. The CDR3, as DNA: TGCAGTGCTAGGTGGGACGATTCTAGCACAGATACGCAGTATTTT.

CDR3 in DNA: TGTGCCAGCAGTTCCCCCTATGTGACAGGGACCTACGAGCAGTACTTC. It codes for CASSSPYVTGTYEQYF. The genes are TRBV6-1 and TRBJ2-7; TRBD1 agrees at 7 bases. V gave up 5 bases and J gave up 2 bases; unmatched junction bases: 12. The CDR3 consists of 16 residues. The V gene's germline CDR1 is MNHNS and CDR2 SASEGT.

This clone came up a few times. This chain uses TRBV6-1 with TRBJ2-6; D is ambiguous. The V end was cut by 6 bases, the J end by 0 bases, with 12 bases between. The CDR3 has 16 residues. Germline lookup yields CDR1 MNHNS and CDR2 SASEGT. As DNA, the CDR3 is TGTGCCAGCAGCCCCTCGTCGGGCTCTGGGGCCAACGTCCTGACTTTC. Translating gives CASSPSSGSGANVLTF.

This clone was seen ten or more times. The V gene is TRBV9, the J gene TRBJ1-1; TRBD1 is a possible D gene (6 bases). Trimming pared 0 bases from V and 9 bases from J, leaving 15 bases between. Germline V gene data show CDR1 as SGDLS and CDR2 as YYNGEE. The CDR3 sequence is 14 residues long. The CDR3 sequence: CASSVGDGTLQAFF. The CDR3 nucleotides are TGTGCCAGCAGCGTAGGGGACGGGACACTGCAAGCTTTCTTT. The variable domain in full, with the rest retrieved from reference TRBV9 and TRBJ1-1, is DSGVTQTPKHLITATGQRVTLRCSPRSGDLSVYWYQQSLDQGLQFLIQYYNGEERAKGNILERFSAQQFPDLHSELNLSSLELGDSALYFCASSVGDGTLQAFFGQGTRLTVV.

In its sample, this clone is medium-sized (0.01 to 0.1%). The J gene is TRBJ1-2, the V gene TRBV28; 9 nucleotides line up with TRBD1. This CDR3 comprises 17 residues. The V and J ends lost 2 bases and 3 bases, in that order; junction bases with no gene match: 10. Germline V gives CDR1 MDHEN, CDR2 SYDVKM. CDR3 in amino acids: CASSLQGQGYLDYGYTF. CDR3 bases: TGTGCCAGCAGTTTACAGGGACAGGGTTATTTAGACTATGGCTACACCTTC.

The CDR3 loop reads CASSPPCGYEQYF. CDR3 sequence (DNA): TGTGCCAGCTCACCACCGTGCGGCTACGAGCAGTACTTC. The rearrangement links TRBV18 to TRBJ2-7; D uncertain. The CDR3 loop spans 13 amino acids. The V gene lost 0 bases and the J gene lost 3 bases, with 6 bases spanning the gap. Germline V gene lookup returns CDR1 KGHSH and CDR2 LQKENI. The whole variable domain, filled in from reference TRBV18 and TRBJ2-7, reads NAGVMQNPRHLVRRRGQEARLRCSPMKGHSHVYWYRQLPEEGLKFMVYLQKENIIDESGMPKERFSAEFPKEGPSILRIQQVVRGDSAAYFCASSPPCGYEQYFGPGTRLTVT.

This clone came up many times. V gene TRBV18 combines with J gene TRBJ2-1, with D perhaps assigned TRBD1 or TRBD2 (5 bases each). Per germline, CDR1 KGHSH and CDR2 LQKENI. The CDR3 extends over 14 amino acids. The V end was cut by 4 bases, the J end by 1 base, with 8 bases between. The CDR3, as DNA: TGTGCCAGCTCACTCAGGGAGTCCTACAATGAGCAGTTCTTC. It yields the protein CASSLRESYNEQFF.

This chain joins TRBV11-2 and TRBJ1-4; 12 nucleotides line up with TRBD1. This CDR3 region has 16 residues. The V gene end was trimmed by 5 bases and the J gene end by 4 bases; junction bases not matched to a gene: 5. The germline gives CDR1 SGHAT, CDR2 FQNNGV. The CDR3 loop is CASSMGQGAGNEKLFF. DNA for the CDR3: TGTGCCAGCAGCATGGGACAGGGGGCGGGTAATGAAAAACTGTTTTTT. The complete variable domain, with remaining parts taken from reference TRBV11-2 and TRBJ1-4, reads EAGVAQSPRYKIIEKRQSVAFWCNPISGHATLYWYQQILGQGPKLLIQFQNNGVVDDSQLPKDRFSAERLKGVDSTLKIQPAKLEDSAVYLCASSMGQGAGNEKLFFGSGTQLSVL.

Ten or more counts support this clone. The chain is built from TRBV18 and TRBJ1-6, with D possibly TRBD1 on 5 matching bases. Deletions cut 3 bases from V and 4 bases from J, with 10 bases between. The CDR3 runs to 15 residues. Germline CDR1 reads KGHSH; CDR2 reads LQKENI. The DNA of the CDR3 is TGTGCCAGCTCACCGACAGCTAATTATAATTCACCCCTCCACTTT. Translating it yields CASSPTANYNSPLHF.

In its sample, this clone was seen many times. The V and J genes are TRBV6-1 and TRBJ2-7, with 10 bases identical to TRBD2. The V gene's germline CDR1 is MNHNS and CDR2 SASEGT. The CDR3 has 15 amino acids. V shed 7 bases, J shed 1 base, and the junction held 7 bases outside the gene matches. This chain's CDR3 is CASTSSGRKSYEQYF. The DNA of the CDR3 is TGTGCCAGCACGTCTAGCGGGAGAAAGTCCTACGAGCAGTACTTC.